Listed below are T cell receptor beta chains from one sample, sequenced in a study of Ad26.COV2.S vaccination and SARS-CoV-2 variants. Assay used: immunoSEQ multiplex PCR; TCRdb lists only in-frame clones, some missing. The data hold roughly 450,000 clones, with around 90% observed a single time. Sample: peripheral blood, taken in a trial of Ad26.COV2.S vaccine versus placebo. Source of these receptors: a person aged 18 to 65 who received the Ad26.COV2.S COVID-19 vaccine or a placebo. Each CDR3 is given without its conserved first and last residue. Each record gives: J gene, V gene, CDR3 protein.

TRBJ1-3	TRBV27	ASSITYSGNTIY
TRBJ2-2	TRBV7-6	ASSPGQGGTGELF
TRBJ2-3	TRBV5-4	ASRRQLLSTDTQY
TRBJ2-1	TRBV4-3	ASSHLAGGEQF
TRBJ1-1	TRBV18	ASSRTGDTEAF
TRBJ2-2	TRBV18	ASSPLIAGGNTGELF
TRBJ2-2	TRBV5-1	ASSSTSGSFYTGELF
TRBJ2-3	TRBV9	ASSGRGSTDTQY
TRBJ2-1	TRBV19	ASSISLTSIVNNEQF
TRBJ2-7	TRBV28	ASSTGTGGIYEQY
TRBJ2-7	TRBV7-2	ASSSAGTGSSYEQY
TRBJ1-6	TRBV7-2	ASSRWGTVSNSPLH
TRBJ1-1	TRBV5-1	ASSFPDRRNTEAF